The clone carrying this T cell receptor (beta chain) was recorded many times. Preparation of the TCRbeta library involved a method that used unique molecular identifiers. TCRdb used MiXCR to reprocess the PCR reads, holding one entry per CDR3 protein. In the table there are 130,000 to 150,000 distinct CDR3 sequences, about 8.8% of which are singletons. The germline CDR1 and CDR2 sequences are SGHRS and YFSETQ. Trimming left V 0 bases short and J 3 bases short, with 11 bases between. The CDR3 spans 15 residues. These data come from a study of T-cell reconstitution after alpha-beta-depleted transplantation in children.

The chain has TRBV5-1 and TRBJ2-3; the D gene is possibly TRBD2 (5 bases). The material sequenced was PBMCs, mostly from graft donor cells, taken 180 days after TCRalphabeta/CD19-depleted stem cell transplant. The clonotype comes from a female patient aged 2-10 years who had a stem cell transplant for congenital amegakaryocytic thrombocytopenia, so the T cells may come from the graft donor. The CDR3 is CASSLDRPGTDTQYF. CDR3 sequence (DNA): TGCGCCAGCAGCTTGGATCGCCCGGGGACAGATACGCAGTATTTT. Full variable domain (outside the CDR3, taken from reference TRBV5-1 and TRBJ2-3): KAGVTQTPRYLIKTRGQQVTLSCSPISGHRSVSWYQQTPGQGLQFLFEYFSETQRNKGNFPGRFSGRQFSNSRSEMNVSTLELGDSALYLCASSLDRPGTDTQYFGPGTRLTVL.